A single T cell receptor (beta chain) is shown here with its context. These data are taken from a study of blood T cell repertoires in COVID-19. Across the study: Collection of acute and convalescent COVID-19 samples took place in the United States, Italy and Spain. T cells, B-cell-depleted T cells, or PBMCs supplied cDNA or gDNA.

Libraries were prepared by immunoSEQ multiplex PCR; TCRdb keeps only in-frame clonotypes and omits some of them. Found here are some 95,000 clones, around 90% of them singletons; the top ten hold approximately 2.2%. The clonotype comes from a human donor with active COVID-19. The donor label of this sample is uncertain. Input material: peripheral blood.

This CDR3 reads CASSYSGGYNSPLHF. In DNA, the CDR3 is TGTGCCAGCAGCTACTCGGGGGGGTATAATTCACCCCTCCACTTT. This sequence joins TRBV5-6 and TRBJ1-6; maybe TRBD1 (5 bases). The CDR3 loop spans 15 amino acids. Germline V gene lookup returns CDR1 SGHDT and CDR2 YYEEEE. V was cut by 3 bases and J by 4 bases, with 11 bases left in between.